This T cell receptor beta chain was retrieved from a study of OX40 agonist ivuxolimab in advanced cancers. Findings and limits, study-wide: Certain nonresponding patients likewise had low normalized T-cell clonal expansion.

Notes on this clone: Antigen unknown.

The germline V gene encodes CDR1 SNHLY and CDR2 FYNNEI. Trimming pared 6 bases from V and 5 bases from J, leaving 13 bases between. This CDR3 has 13 residues. TCRdb keeps only in-frame clones here, not all; method: immunoSEQ multiplex PCR. This table has tens of thousands of clones, approximately 80% appearing once. The sample here was CD4+ or CD8+ T cells sorted from blood, taken in a trial of the OX40 agonist ivuxolimab. The gene calls are TRBV2 and TRBJ2-5, with D maybe TRBD2 (6 bases). The source of this sequence is an adult with an advanced solid tumor such as melanoma, head and neck, liver or kidney cancer. The CDR3: CASRRLGRETQYF. CDR3 nucleotides: TGTGCCAGCAGACGACTAGGCCGGGAGACCCAGTACTTC.